This T cell receptor (beta chain) was identified during a study of blood T cell repertoires in COVID-19. Across the whole study: Both acute and convalescent COVID-19 samples were obtained from the United States, Italy and Spain. In each case, the material was cDNA or gDNA derived from T cells, B-cell-depleted T cells, or PBMCs.

Methods used by the authors: How many nucleated cells were present was estimated from reference gene primer amplification. Repertoires were generated with immunoSEQ multiplex PCR, while TCRdb's copy carries only in-frame clones and drops some. V and J calls and clone size are as listed in that table; D and trimming were resolved from the DNA. The sample contains some 80,000 clones, 75% to 85% of which appear only once. The CDR3 sequence is 18 residues long. Germline assignment: CDR1 MDHEN and CDR2 SYDVKM. V was trimmed by 5 bases and J by 0 bases, leaving 17 bases between them. The TCR sequence derives from a middle-aged woman with active or convalescent COVID-19. The chain links TRBV28 to TRBJ2-6, with D possibly matching TRBD1 (5 bases). The sequencing input was peripheral blood. Here the CDR3 reads CASSPWEQVLSGANVLTF. As DNA, the CDR3 is TGTGCCAGCAGTCCCTGGGAACAGGTCCTCTCTGGGGCCAACGTCCTGACTTTC. The complete variable domain, with remaining parts taken from reference TRBV28 and TRBJ2-6, reads DVKVTQSSRYLVKRTGEKVFLECVQDMDHENMFWYRQDPGLGLRLIYFSYDVKMKEKGDIPEGYSVSREKKERFSLILESASTNQTSMYLCASSPWEQVLSGANVLTFGAGSRLTVL.